The source of this TCR delta chain is a study of gamma-delta chains in newborns, infants, children (dated by TCRdb to between 2018 and 2020). About the investigation overall: According to the study title, microbial exposure causes polyclonal expansion of innate gammadelta T cells right after birth. The study examined the way microbial exposure affected innate gammadelta T cell populations in human newborns right after birth.

TCRdb names Illumina MiSeq as the instrument used. Clones were re-identified by TCRdb from the public reads with CATT, and rows with the same DNA were merged. Across this sample there are 15,000 or so delta-chain clones, with about 7% seen only once. Approximately 20% of the sample goes to the ten largest clones. Trimming accounts for 0 bases at V and 3 bases at J, while the number of junction bases matched to no gene is 0. The CDR3 goes from the cysteine to the phenylalanine over 16 residues. Kept here is only the CDR3 DNA, which spans 48 bases and is read in frame from base 1. The germline V gene encodes CDR1 GEAIGNYY and CDR2 EKD. Compared with the rest of its sample, this clone is medium-sized (0.01 to 0.1%). Its target antigen remains unknown. This may arise from a read error, as a much more abundant clone is one base away. Other nucleotide sequences in the sample specify the same CDR3.

The clonotype was recovered from a child who was a newborn, infant or young child, either healthy, febrile or measles-vaccinated (not recorded which). The chain was built from TRDV2 and TRDJ3; 8 junctional bases match TRDD3. Sequenced sample: blood. The CDR3: CACDTGGYWDTRQMFF. The nucleotide sequence reads TGTGCCTGTGACACCGGGGGATACTGGGACACCCGACAGATGTTTTTC.